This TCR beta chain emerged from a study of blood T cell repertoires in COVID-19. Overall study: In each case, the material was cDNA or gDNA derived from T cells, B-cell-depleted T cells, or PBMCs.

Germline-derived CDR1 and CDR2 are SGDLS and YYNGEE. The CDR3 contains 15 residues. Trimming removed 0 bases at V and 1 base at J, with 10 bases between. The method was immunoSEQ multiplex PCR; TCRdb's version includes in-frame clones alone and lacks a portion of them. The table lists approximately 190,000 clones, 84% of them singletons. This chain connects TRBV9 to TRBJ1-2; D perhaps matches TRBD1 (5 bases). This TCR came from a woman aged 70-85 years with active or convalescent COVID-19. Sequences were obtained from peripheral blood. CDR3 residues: CASSVASDSNYGYTF. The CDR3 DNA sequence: TGTGCCAGCAGCGTAGCTAGTGACAGTAACTATGGCTACACCTTC.